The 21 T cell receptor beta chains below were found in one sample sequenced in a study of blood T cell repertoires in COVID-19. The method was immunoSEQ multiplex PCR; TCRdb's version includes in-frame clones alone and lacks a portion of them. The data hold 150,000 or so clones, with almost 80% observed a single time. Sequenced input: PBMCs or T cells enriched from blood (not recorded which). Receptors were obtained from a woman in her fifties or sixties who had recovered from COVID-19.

Here the CDR3 DNA reads TGTGCCAGCAGCTTAGGCGGGAGTAGCGACGAGCAGTACTTC. It specifies CASSLGGSSDEQYF. The V gene is TRBV7-9, the J gene TRBJ2-7; 7 positions agree with TRBD2. Germline trimming cut 1 base from V and 5 bases from J; bases unmatched to any gene: 5. CDR3 size: 14 residues. The V gene's germline CDR1 is SEHNR and CDR2 FQNEAQ (reference sequence).

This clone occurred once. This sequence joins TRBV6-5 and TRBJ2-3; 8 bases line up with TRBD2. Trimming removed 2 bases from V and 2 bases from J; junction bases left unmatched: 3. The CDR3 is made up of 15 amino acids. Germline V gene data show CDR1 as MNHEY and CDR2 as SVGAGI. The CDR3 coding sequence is TGTGCCAGCAGTTACCGGGGGGGATTCACAGATACGCAGTATTTT. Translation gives CASSYRGGFTDTQYF.

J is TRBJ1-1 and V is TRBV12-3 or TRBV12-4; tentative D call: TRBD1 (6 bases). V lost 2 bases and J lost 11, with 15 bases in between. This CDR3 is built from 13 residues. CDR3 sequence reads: CASSLRAGDPAFF. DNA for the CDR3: TGTGCCAGCAGTTTACGGGCAGGGGACCCGGCTTTCTTT.

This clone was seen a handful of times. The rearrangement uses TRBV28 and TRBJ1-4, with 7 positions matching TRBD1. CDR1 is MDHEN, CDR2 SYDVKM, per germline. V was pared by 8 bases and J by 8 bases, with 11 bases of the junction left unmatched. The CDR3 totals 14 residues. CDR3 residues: CASGVGQFREKLFF. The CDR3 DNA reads TGTGCCAGCGGAGTGGGACAGTTTAGGGAAAAACTGTTTTTT.

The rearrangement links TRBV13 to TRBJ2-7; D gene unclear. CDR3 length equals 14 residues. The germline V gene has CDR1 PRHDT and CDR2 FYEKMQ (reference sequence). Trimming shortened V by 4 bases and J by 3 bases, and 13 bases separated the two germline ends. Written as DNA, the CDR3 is TGTGCCAGCAGCTCCAACTTGCGGAACTACGAGCAGTACTTC. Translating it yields CASSSNLRNYEQYF.

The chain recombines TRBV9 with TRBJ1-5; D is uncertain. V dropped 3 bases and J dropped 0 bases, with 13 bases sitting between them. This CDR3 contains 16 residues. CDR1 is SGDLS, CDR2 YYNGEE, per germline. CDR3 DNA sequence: TGTGCCAGCAGCGAGGTAAATCCAGGTAGCAATCAGCCCCAGCATTTT. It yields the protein CASSEVNPGSNQPQHF.

The CDR3 region is CASSNSGGKLIEQYF. The CDR3 nucleotides are TGTGCCAGCAGCAATAGCGGGGGAAAGCTCATCGAGCAGTACTTC. The V call is TRBV5-6, the J call TRBJ2-7, with 9 bases matching TRBD2. The CDR3 contains 15 residues. The junction had 11 bases not matched to a gene; V was cut back by 4 bases and J by 6 bases. Germline lookup yields CDR1 SGHDT and CDR2 YYEEEE.

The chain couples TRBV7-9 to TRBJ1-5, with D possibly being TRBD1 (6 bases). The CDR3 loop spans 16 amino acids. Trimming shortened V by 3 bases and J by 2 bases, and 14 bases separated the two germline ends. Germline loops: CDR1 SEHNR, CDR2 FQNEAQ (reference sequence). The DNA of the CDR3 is TGTGCCAGCAGCTTGAGGGGTGCAGGGGGCAATCAGCCCCAGCATTTT. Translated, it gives CASSLRGAGGNQPQHF.

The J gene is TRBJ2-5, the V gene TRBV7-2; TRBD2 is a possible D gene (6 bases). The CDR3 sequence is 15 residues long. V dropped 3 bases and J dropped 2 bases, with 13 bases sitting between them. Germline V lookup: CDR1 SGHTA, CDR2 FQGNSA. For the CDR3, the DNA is TGTGCCAGCAGCTTTCATAGCGGAATACAAGAGACCCAGTACTTC. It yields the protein CASSFHSGIQETQYF.

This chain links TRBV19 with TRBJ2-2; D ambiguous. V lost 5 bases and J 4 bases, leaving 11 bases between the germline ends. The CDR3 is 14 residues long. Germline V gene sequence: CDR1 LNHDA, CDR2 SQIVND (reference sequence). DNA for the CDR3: TGTGCCAGTAGTGCCGCCCTGAGCACCGGGGAGCTGTTTTTT. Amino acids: CASSAALSTGELFF.

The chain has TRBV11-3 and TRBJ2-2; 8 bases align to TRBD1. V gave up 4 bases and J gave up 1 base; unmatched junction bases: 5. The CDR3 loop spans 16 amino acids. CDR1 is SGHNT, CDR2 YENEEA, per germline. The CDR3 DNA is TGTGCCAGCAGCTCTGGTGGACAGGGGAACACCGGGGAGCTGTTTTTT. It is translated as CASSSGGQGNTGELFF.

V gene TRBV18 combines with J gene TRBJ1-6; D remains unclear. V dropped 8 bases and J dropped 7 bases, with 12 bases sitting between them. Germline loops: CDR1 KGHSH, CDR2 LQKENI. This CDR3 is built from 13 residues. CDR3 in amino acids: CASTDAGNSPLHF. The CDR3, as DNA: TGTGCCAGCACGGACGCGGGGAATTCACCCCTCCACTTT.

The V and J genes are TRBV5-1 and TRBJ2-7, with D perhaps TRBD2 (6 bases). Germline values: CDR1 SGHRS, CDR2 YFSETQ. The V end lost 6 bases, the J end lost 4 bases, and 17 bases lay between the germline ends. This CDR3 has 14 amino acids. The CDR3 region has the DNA TGCGCCAGCAAAACCCTGACTAGTTCATACGAGCAGTACTTC. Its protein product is CASKTLTSSYEQYF.

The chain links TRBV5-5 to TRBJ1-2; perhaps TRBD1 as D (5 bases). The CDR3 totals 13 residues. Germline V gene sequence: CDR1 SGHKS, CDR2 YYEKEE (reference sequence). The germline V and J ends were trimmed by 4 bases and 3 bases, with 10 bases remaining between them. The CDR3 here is CASSADSYYGYTF. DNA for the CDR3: TGTGCCAGCAGCGCCGACAGCTACTATGGCTACACCTTC.

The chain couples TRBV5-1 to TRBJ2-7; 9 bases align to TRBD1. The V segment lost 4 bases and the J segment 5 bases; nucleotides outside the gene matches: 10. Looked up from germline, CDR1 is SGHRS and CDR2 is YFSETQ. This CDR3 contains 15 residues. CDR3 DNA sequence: TGCGCCAGCAGCCCGAAACAGGGGGCGCGGGACGAGCAGTACTTC. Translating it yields CASSPKQGARDEQYF.

CDR3 DNA: TGTGCCAGCAGCGTAGACCCTAGCGGGTGGGGGGCAGATACGCAGTATTTT. As protein: CASSVDPSGWGADTQYF. V and J are TRBV9 and TRBJ2-3; 8 bases line up with TRBD2. Germline assignment: CDR1 SGDLS and CDR2 YYNGEE. The CDR3 is made up of 17 amino acids. With 0 bases clipped from V and 4 bases from J, the junction kept 10 bases outside the gene matches.

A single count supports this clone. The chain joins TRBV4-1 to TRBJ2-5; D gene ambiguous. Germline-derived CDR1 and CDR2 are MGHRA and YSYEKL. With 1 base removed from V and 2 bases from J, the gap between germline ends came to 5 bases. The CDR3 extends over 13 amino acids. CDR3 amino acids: CASSQVPQETQYF. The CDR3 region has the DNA TGCGCCAGCAGCCAAGTTCCACAAGAGACCCAGTACTTC.

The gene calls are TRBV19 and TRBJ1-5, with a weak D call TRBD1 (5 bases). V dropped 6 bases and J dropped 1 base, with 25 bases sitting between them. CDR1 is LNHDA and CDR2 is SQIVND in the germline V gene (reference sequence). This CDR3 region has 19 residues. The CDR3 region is CASRQGVKVGERSNQPQHF. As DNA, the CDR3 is TGTGCCAGTAGGCAGGGTGTCAAGGTAGGGGAACGGAGCAATCAGCCCCAGCATTTT.

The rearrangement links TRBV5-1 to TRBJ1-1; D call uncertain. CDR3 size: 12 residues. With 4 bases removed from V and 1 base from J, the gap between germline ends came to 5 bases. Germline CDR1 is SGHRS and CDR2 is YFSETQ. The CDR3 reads CASSIKNTEAFF. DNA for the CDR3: TGCGCCAGCAGCATTAAGAACACTGAAGCTTTCTTT.

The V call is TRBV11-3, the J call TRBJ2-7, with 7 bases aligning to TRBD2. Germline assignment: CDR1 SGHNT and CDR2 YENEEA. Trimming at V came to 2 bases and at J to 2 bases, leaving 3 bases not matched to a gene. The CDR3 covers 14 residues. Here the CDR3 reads CASSLREGPYEQYF. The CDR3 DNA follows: TGTGCCAGCAGCTTAAGGGAGGGCCCCTACGAGCAGTACTTC.

The CDR3, as DNA: TGTGCCAGCAGCACCAGTACGGGAGACTCCTACAATGAGCAGTTCTTC. Protein product: CASSTSTGDSYNEQFF. This chain connects TRBV5-4 to TRBJ2-1; possible D gene TRBD2, 6 bases. The V end was cut by 4 bases, the J end by 0 bases, with 14 bases between. Germline CDR1 and CDR2: SGHNT and YYREEE (reference sequence). The CDR3 has 16 amino acids.